Presented here are 12 T cell receptor beta chains from one specimen sequenced in a study of blood T cell repertoires in COVID-19 (dated by TCRdb to 2018 to 2021). Receptor libraries were prepared by the immunoSEQ multiplex PCR assay. TCRdb took over this immuneACCESS table, retaining in-frame rearrangements with V and J assigned. Such tables are incomplete; in checked studies, under half of the missing clones stem from an unresolved V gene, and the remainder is unexplained. This sample lists hundreds of thousands of clones; about nine tenths were detected once. The ten most abundant clones make up just under 9% of the sample. Source material: PBMCs or T cells enriched from blood (not recorded which). The receptors stem from a young woman who had recovered from COVID-19.

The chain uses TRBV2 and TRBJ1-2; 7 bases are shared with TRBD1. CDR3 length: 13 residues. V was pared by 3 bases and J by 8 bases, with 6 bases of the junction left unmatched. The germline V gene encodes CDR1 SNHLY and CDR2 FYNNEI. The CDR3 DNA reads as TGTGCCAGCAGTGATGACAGGGCGAGGGGCTACACCTTC. It yields the protein CASSDDRARGYTF.

The CDR3 sequence: CASSPRGQDPYNEQFF. The CDR3 nucleotides are TGTGCCAGCTCACCACGGGGACAGGATCCCTACAATGAGCAGTTCTTC. The chain uses TRBV18 and TRBJ2-1; 8 bases align to TRBD1. CDR3 length equals 16 residues. V was pared by 1 base and J by 2 bases, with 4 bases of the junction left unmatched. Germline CDR1 KGHSH, CDR2 LQKENI.

A few counts support this clone. The chain uses TRBV2 and TRBJ2-1, with a weak D call TRBD2 (6 bases). Germline lookup yields CDR1 SNHLY and CDR2 FYNNEI. The CDR3 totals 14 residues. V shed 7 bases and J shed 0 bases, with 10 bases lying between them. CDR3 nucleotide sequence: TGTGCCAGCATTCGGGGGAGCTCCTACAATGAGCAGTTCTTC. It is translated as CASIRGSSYNEQFF.

The chain is built from TRBV15 and TRBJ2-1; 9 bases are shared with TRBD2. The CDR3 is 24 amino acids. Trimming took 0 bases from V and 0 from J; bases not matched to a gene: 24. Germline CDR1 reads LNHNV; CDR2 reads YYDKDF (reference sequence). The CDR3 DNA reads TGTGCCACCAGCAGAGATTCCGGCTCCCTTACCGGGACTAGCAGGGGGAGCTCCTACAATGAGCAGTTCTTC. As protein: CATSRDSGSLTGTSRGSSYNEQFF.

This sequence joins TRBV7-3 and TRBJ1-1, with D tentatively TRBD1 (5 bases). The germline V and J ends were trimmed by 2 bases and 2 bases, with 9 bases remaining between them. The V gene's germline CDR1 is SGHTA and CDR2 FQGTGA. CDR3 length equals 14 residues. The CDR3 reads CASSLLGENTEAFF. The CDR3 DNA reads as TGTGCCAGCAGCTTACTAGGGGAAAACACTGAAGCTTTCTTT.

V gene TRBV9 combines with J gene TRBJ2-2, with 13 positions matching TRBD2. Per the germline V gene, CDR1 is SGDLS and CDR2 is YYNGEE. The CDR3 extends over 16 amino acids. V shed 4 bases, J shed 3 bases, and the junction held 3 bases outside the gene matches. This chain's CDR3 is CASSLTSGGYTGELFF. The CDR3 DNA sequence: TGTGCCAGCAGCTTGACTAGCGGGGGGTACACCGGGGAGCTGTTTTTT.

The CDR3 bases are TGTGCCAGCAGCCCAGGGGCTAGCGGGGGGCTAAACACCTACGAGCAGTACTTC. Protein: CASSPGASGGLNTYEQYF. The chain links TRBV7-9 to TRBJ2-7, with 11 bases identical to TRBD2. The CDR3 covers 18 residues. Germline V gives CDR1 SEHNR, CDR2 FQNEAQ (reference sequence). V was pared by 5 bases and J by 2 bases, with 14 bases of the junction left unmatched.

The rearrangement uses TRBV11-2 and TRBJ1-2, with D perhaps matching TRBD1 (5 bases). V gave up 6 bases and J gave up 8 bases, with 13 bases separating them. There are 12 residues in the CDR3. Germline lookup yields CDR1 SGHAT and CDR2 FQNNGV. The DNA for the CDR3 is TGTGCCAGCAGTAAACAGGCAATCGGCTACACCTTC. Its translation is CASSKQAIGYTF.

J is TRBJ1-2 and V is TRBV7-2; D might be TRBD1 (5 bases). The germline CDR1 and CDR2 sequences are SGHTA and FQGNSA. Between the trimmed V and J ends, which lost 3 bases and 3 bases, there was a span of 11 bases. The CDR3 sequence is 14 residues long. The CDR3 is CASSLGGSDYGYTF. CDR3 DNA sequence: TGTGCCAGCAGCTTGGGGGGTTCCGACTATGGCTACACCTTC.

The J gene is TRBJ1-4, the V gene TRBV4-3, with D possibly matching TRBD1 (5 bases). This CDR3 is 17 amino acids long. V was pared by 2 bases and J by 2 bases, with 15 bases between. In germline, CDR1 is LGHNA, CDR2 YSLEER. The CDR3 coding sequence is TGCGCCAGCAGCCAACCCCCAGGGAAGGCTACTAATGAAAAACTGTTTTTT. It translates to CASSQPPGKATNEKLFF.

The rearrangement joins TRBV5-1 to TRBJ1-1, with 7 positions matching TRBD1. There are 16 residues in the CDR3. Looked up from germline, CDR1 is SGHRS and CDR2 is YFSETQ. V was clipped by 0 bases and J by 1 base; unmatched bases: 6. As DNA, the CDR3 is TGCGCCAGCAGCTTGGGACAGGGAAGAGGGAACACTGAAGCTTTCTTT. This encodes CASSLGQGRGNTEAFF. Variable domain in full (rest from reference TRBV5-1 and TRBJ1-1): KAGVTQTPRYLIKTRGQQVTLSCSPISGHRSVSWYQQTPGQGLQFLFEYFSETQRNKGNFPGRFSGRQFSNSRSEMNVSTLELGDSALYLCASSLGQGRGNTEAFFGQGTRLTVV.

The DNA of the CDR3 is TGTGCCAGCAGTCTCAGGGCTTCACCCCTCCACTTT. Translation gives CASSLRASPLHF. This rearrangement joins TRBV12-3 or TRBV12-4 to TRBJ1-6; D is perhaps TRBD1 (5 bases). CDR3 length: 12 residues. V shed 5 bases and J shed 9 bases, with 8 bases lying between them.